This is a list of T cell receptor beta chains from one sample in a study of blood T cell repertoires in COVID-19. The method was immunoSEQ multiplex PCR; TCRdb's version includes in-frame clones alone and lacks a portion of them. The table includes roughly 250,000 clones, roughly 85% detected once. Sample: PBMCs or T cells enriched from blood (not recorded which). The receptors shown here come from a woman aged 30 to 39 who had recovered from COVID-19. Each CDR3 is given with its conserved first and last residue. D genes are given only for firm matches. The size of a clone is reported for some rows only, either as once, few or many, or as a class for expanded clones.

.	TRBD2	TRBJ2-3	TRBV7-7	CASSFGAGGSTDTQYF	TGTGCCAGCAGCTTTGGGGCGGGGGGAAGCACAGATACGCAGTATTTT
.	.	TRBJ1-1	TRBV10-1	CASSVMGATEAFF	TGCGCCAGCAGTGTTATGGGGGCCACTGAAGCTTTCTTT
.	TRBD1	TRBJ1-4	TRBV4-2	CASSQRDRASTNEKLFF	TGTGCCAGCAGCCAACGGGACAGGGCCTCAACTAATGAAAAACTGTTTTTT
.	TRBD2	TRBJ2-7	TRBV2	CASRLSGLAGGTYEQYF	TGTGCCAGCAGACTATCGGGACTAGCGGGAGGGACCTACGAGCAGTACTTC
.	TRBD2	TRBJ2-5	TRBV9	CASSVGASGGLLETQYF	TGTGCCAGCAGCGTAGGGGCCAGCGGGGGGCTATTAGAGACCCAGTACTTC
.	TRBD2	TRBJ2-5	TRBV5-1	CASSFSGGETQYF	TGCGCCAGCAGCTTCTCGGGGGGAGAGACCCAGTACTTC
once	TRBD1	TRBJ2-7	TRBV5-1	CASSPGQAPYEQYF	TGCGCCAGCAGCCCTGGACAGGCCCCCTACGAGCAGTACTTC
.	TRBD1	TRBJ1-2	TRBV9	CASSRDRKEGYTF	TGTGCCAGCAGCCGGGACAGGAAGGAGGGCTACACCTTC
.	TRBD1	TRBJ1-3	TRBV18	CASSLQGATGNTIYF	TGTGCCAGCTCACTTCAGGGGGCCACTGGAAACACCATATATTTT
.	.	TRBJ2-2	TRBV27	CASKYAGSTGELFF	TGTGCCAGCAAATACGCTGGGAGCACCGGGGAGCTGTTTTTT
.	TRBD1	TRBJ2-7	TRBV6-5	CASSYRDRSRPYEQYF	TGTGCCAGCAGCTACAGGGACAGAAGTCGCCCATACGAGCAGTACTTC
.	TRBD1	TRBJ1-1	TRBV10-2	CASSRGLTEAFF	TGCGCCAGCAGCAGGGGGCTCACTGAAGCTTTCTTT
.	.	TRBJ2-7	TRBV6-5	CATRRVSSTYEQYF	TGTGCCACCCGCCGTGTTTCGTCTACCTACGAGCAGTACTTC